This T cell receptor beta chain was sequenced in a study of blood T cell repertoires in COVID-19. On the study more broadly: The samples span acute and convalescent COVID-19 from the United States, Italy and Spain.

V lost 6 bases and J lost 4, with 9 bases in between. From germline, CDR1 is SGHTA and CDR2 FQGNSA. CDR3 length: 12 residues. The method was immunoSEQ multiplex PCR; TCRdb's version includes in-frame clones alone and lacks a portion of them. The sample holds some 200,000 clones; around 84% are singletons and the top ten take 15% to 20%. This chain uses TRBV7-2 with TRBJ2-5; D might be TRBD1 (6 bases). The sample was peripheral blood. The clonotype comes from a woman older than 75 with active or convalescent COVID-19. The CDR3 sequence is CASSRRGETQYF. The CDR3 nucleotides read TGTGCCAGCAGTCGCAGGGGAGAGACCCAGTACTTC.